The 14 T cell receptor beta chains below were found in one sample sequenced in a study of OX40 agonist ivuxolimab in advanced cancers. Sequencing was performed with immunoSEQ multiplex PCR; in TCRdb, only in-frame clones are kept and a portion is missing. Of fewer than 85,000 clones listed, approximately 86% are singletons. Sequenced here: CD4+ or CD8+ T cells sorted from blood, sampled in a trial of the OX40 agonist ivuxolimab. The receptors were sampled from an adult with an advanced solid tumor such as melanoma, head and neck, liver or kidney cancer.

The CDR3 region has the DNA TGTGCCAGCAGGGGAGGGGCTCAGAACACCGGGGAGCTGTTTTTT. Translating it yields CASRGGAQNTGELFF. The V gene is TRBV28, the J gene TRBJ2-2, with TRBD2 identical over 7 bases. Germline CDR1 MDHEN, CDR2 SYDVKM. V lost 6 bases and J lost 1; bases outside the gene matches: 5. The CDR3 is 15 residues long.

Here the CDR3 DNA reads TGTGCCAGCAGTCCTACCGGGACCCAGTACTTC. Translating it yields CASSPTGTQYF. The gene calls are TRBV7-8 and TRBJ2-5; D is ambiguous. This CDR3 is 11 amino acids long. The germline V and J ends were trimmed by 6 bases and 7 bases, with 9 bases remaining between them. Germline assignment: CDR1 SGHVS and CDR2 FQNEAQ. Full variable domain (outside the CDR3, taken from reference TRBV7-8 and TRBJ2-5): GAGVSQSPRYKVAKRGQDVALRCDPISGHVSLFWYQQALGQGPEFLTYFQNEAQLDKSGLPSDRFFAERPEGSVSTLKIQRTQQEDSAVYLCASSPTGTQYFGPGTRLLVL.

J is TRBJ1-3 and V is TRBV7-9; no firm D call. CDR3 size: 14 residues. The V end lost 5 bases, the J end lost 0 bases, and 8 bases lay between the germline ends. Germline assignment: CDR1 SEHNR and CDR2 FQNEAQ (reference sequence). Here the CDR3 reads CASSAMSSGNTIYF. The CDR3 DNA sequence: TGTGCCAGCAGCGCCATGAGCTCTGGAAACACCATATATTTT.

The chain employs TRBV2 and TRBJ1-2; D gene unclear. The germline gives CDR1 SNHLY, CDR2 FYNNEI. The V and J ends lost 1 base and 8 bases respectively, with 14 bases between them. The CDR3 sequence is 14 residues long. The CDR3 nucleotides read TGTGCCAGCAGTGAAGACCGGACGCCGCGAGGCTACACCTTC. It translates to CASSEDRTPRGYTF.

The chain uses TRBV4-3 and TRBJ2-3; 11 bases align to TRBD2. Germline V gene lookup returns CDR1 LGHNA and CDR2 YSLEER. With 3 bases clipped from V and 6 bases from J, the junction kept 5 bases outside the gene matches. This CDR3 is 15 amino acids long. The CDR3 DNA follows: TGCGCCAGCAGCCAGGGACTAGCGGCCGCTGATACGCAGTATTTT. Translated: CASSQGLAAADTQYF.

A few counts support this clone. This chain uses TRBV9 with TRBJ2-7; TRBD1 or TRBD2 may be the D gene (5 bases each). Germline V lookup: CDR1 SGDLS, CDR2 YYNGEE. The CDR3 sequence is 17 residues long. Deletions cut 0 bases from V and 2 bases from J, with 18 bases between. CDR3 loop: CASSVGAGTGLTYEQYF. In DNA form, the CDR3 reads TGTGCCAGCAGCGTAGGGGCCGGGACGGGGCTGACCTACGAGCAGTACTTC.

The table lists this clone with a count of one. The rearrangement joins TRBV28 to TRBJ2-1, with TRBD2 matching over 9 bases. V lost 1 base, J lost 2 bases, and 3 bases stayed unmatched. The CDR3 totals 16 residues. Germline-derived CDR1 and CDR2 are MDHEN and SYDVKM. CDR3 residues: CASSLFPSGTYNEQFF. The CDR3 DNA follows: TGTGCCAGCAGTTTATTCCCTAGCGGGACCTACAATGAGCAGTTCTTC.

J is TRBJ1-4 and V is TRBV28, with a tentative D call TRBD1 (6 bases). The CDR3 contains 14 residues. Per germline, CDR1 MDHEN and CDR2 SYDVKM. Trimming left V 8 bases short and J 8 bases short, with 18 bases between. CDR3 bases: TGTGCCAGCCTCTTTCAGGGGAAGGGGGAAAAACTGTTTTTT. Translated: CASLFQGKGEKLFF.

This sequence joins TRBV19 and TRBJ1-3; D not certain. This CDR3 spans 15 amino acids. Germline V gene lookup returns CDR1 LNHDA and CDR2 SQIVND (reference sequence). Deletions cut 4 bases from V and 0 bases from J, with 10 bases between. The CDR3 bases are TGTGCCAGTAGTACCCCAGGATACTCTGGAAACACCATATATTTT. It encodes CASSTPGYSGNTIYF. The whole variable domain, remainder taken from reference TRBV19 and TRBJ1-3, is DGGITQSPKYLFRKEGQNVTLSCEQNLNHDAMYWYRQDPGQGLRLIYYSQIVNDFQKGDIAEGYSVSREKKESFPLTVTSAQKNPTAFYLCASSTPGYSGNTIYFGEGSWLTVV.

The chain has TRBV7-3 and TRBJ2-1, with D hard to call. Germline loops: CDR1 SGHTA, CDR2 FQGTGA. The CDR3 is made up of 12 amino acids. Trimming took off 0 bases at V and 13 bases at J, with 10 bases between the two ends. CDR3 sequence (DNA): TGTGCCAGCAGCTTAACGTACGGGTATCAGTTCTTC. It codes for CASSLTYGYQFF.

The CDR3 DNA sequence: TGTGCCTGGACCGGATCTACTGGGGGGACCCAGTACTTC. Translation gives CAWTGSTGGTQYF. This sequence joins TRBV30 and TRBJ2-5; either TRBD1 or TRBD2 may fit D (5 bases each). The germline gives CDR1 GTSNPN, CDR2 SVGIG (reference sequence). Deletions cut 4 bases from V and 7 bases from J, with 16 bases between. The CDR3 runs to 13 residues. The full variable domain, rest sourced from reference TRBV30 and TRBJ2-5, is SQTIHQWPATLVQPVGSPLSLECTVEGTSNPNLYWYRQAAGRGLQLLFYSVGIGQISSEVPQNLSASRPQDRQFILSSKKLLLSDSGFYLCAWTGSTGGTQYFGPGTRLLVL.

This chain links TRBV29-1 with TRBJ1-1; D not resolved. V was cut by 6 bases and J by 1 base, with 9 bases left in between. This CDR3 region has 12 residues. Per germline, CDR1 SQVTM and CDR2 ANQGSEA. The CDR3 region has the DNA TGCAGCGTGGTCACGGGGAACACTGAAGCTTTCTTT. It translates to CSVVTGNTEAFF.

The chain joins TRBV9 to TRBJ1-2; perhaps TRBD1 as D (6 bases). The V gene's germline CDR1 is SGDLS and CDR2 YYNGEE. The CDR3 is made up of 15 amino acids. The V and J ends lost 0 bases and 4 bases respectively, with 13 bases between them. The DNA of the CDR3 is TGTGCCAGCAGCGTAGCGTCGGGGGCTGGCTATGGCTACACCTTC. Protein sequence: CASSVASGAGYGYTF.

The V gene is TRBV7-2, the J gene TRBJ1-2; TRBD1 is a possible D gene (6 bases). V was trimmed by 1 base and J by 6 bases, leaving 9 bases between them. The germline CDR1 and CDR2 sequences are SGHTA and FQGNSA. The CDR3 has 13 residues. The DNA for the CDR3 is TGTGCCAGCAGCTTAGTGACAGGTGATGGCTACACCTTC. Translated: CASSLVTGDGYTF.